This T cell receptor (beta chain) originates from a study of radiotherapy plus CTLA-4 blockade in lung cancer. Study summary: Objective responses were observed in about 17% of patients, and disease control was achieved by 30% to 35%. Notes on the study in general: Response was reportedly best predicted by early blood T cell clone dynamics, with interferon-beta.

Looked up from germline, CDR1 is MNHEY and CDR2 is SVGAGI. The CDR3 loop spans 14 amino acids. V lost 2 bases, J lost 7 bases, and 7 bases stayed unmatched. About this clone itself: The antigen remains undetermined.

In chemo-refractory metastatic non-small-cell lung cancer, patients got ipilimumab CTLA-4 blockade together with focal radiation. This table comes from immunoSEQ multiplex PCR, and its TCRdb copy is limited to in-frame clones, with some not included. Seen here are roughly 98,000 clones, around 86% observed once, and the top ten hold about 15%. The chain combines TRBV6-5 with TRBJ2-7, with 8 positions matching TRBD2. The sample consisted of peripheral blood, taken from a patient treated with radiotherapy plus ipilimumab. This receptor was taken from a human donor with non-small cell lung cancer that progressed on radiotherapy plus ipilimumab. CDR3 nucleotides: TGTGCCAGCAGTTACGCCGGGACTAGTGATGAGCAGTACTTC. Its translation is CASSYAGTSDEQYF.